This T cell receptor (beta chain) emerged from a study of cytomegalovirus exposure and HLA in healthy donors. The study's findings and limits: Reportedly, diagnosis of cytomegalovirus status by the classifier showed high specificity and sensitivity.

CDR1 and CDR2 from the germline V gene are LGHNT and FRNRAP. V lost 3 bases and J lost 5; bases outside the gene matches: 5. The CDR3 length is 15 residues. Remarks on this clone: The antigen remains undetermined.

The study ran its PCR with 60 Vbeta and 13 Jbeta primers. TCRdb's copy holds only in-frame clones and misses some; the assay was immunoSEQ multiplex PCR. The sample holds 65,000 to 95,000 clones, about 78% seen once. The sequence was collected from a man between 45 and 60 years old in good health and CMV-seronegative. The chain uses TRBV12-5 and TRBJ2-5; 11 bases map to TRBD1. The sequenced material came from PBMCs. The CDR3 loop reads CASGFGTGGHETQYF. In DNA form, the CDR3 reads TGTGCTAGTGGTTTTGGGACAGGGGGGCATGAGACCCAGTACTTC.